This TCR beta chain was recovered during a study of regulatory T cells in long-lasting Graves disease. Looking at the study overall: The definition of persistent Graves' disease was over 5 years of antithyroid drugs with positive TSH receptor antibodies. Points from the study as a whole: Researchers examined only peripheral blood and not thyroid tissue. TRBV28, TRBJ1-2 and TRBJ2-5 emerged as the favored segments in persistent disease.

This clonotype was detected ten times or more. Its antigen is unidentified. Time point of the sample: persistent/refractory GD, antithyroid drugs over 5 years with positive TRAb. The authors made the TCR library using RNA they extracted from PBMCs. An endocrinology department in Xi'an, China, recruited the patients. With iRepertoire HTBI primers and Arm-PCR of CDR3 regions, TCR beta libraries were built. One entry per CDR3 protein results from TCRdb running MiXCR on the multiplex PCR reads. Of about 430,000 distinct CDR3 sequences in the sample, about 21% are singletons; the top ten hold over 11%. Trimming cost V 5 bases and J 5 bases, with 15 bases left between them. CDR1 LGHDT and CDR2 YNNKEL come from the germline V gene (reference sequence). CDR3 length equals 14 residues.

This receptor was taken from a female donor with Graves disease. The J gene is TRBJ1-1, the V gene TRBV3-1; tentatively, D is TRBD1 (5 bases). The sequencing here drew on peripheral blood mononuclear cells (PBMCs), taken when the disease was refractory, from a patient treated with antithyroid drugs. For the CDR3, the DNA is TGTGCCAGCAGCTTCGACGAGGGGAAGACTGAAGCTTTCTTT. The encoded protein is CASSFDEGKTEAFF.